Listed here are 12 T cell receptor beta chains from one sample, sequenced in a study of Graves' ophthalmopathy and Graves' hyperthyroidism. Amplification of TCR beta CDR3 regions used RNA transcripts. First-round RT-PCR with HTBI primers preceded a second-round multiplex PCR. MiXCR was run by TCRdb on the multiplex PCR reads, yielding one entry per CDR3 protein. Of around 1,000,000 distinct CDR3 sequences listed, around a third are singletons. Sequencing was carried out using peripheral blood or thyroid tissue (not recorded which). The receptor set was obtained from an adult man with Graves' hyperthyroidism.

This clonotype has a count of ten or more. In nucleotides, the CDR3 is TGTGCCAGCAGCGGCTATGGCTACACCTTC. Translated, it gives CASSGYGYTF. The J gene is TRBJ1-2, the V gene TRBV7-8; D is uncertain. The CDR3 totals 10 residues. CDR1 and CDR2 (germline): SGHVS, FQNEAQ. Trimming took 5 bases from V and 4 from J, leaving 2 bases between them.

V and J are TRBV6-1 and TRBJ1-1; D is undetermined. CDR1 is MNHNS, CDR2 SASEGT, per germline. The V gene lost 6 bases and the J gene lost 3 bases, with 14 bases spanning the gap. The CDR3 is 14 residues long. For the CDR3, the DNA is TGTGCCAGCAGAAACACCCTGGGGTACACTGAAGCTTTCTTT. It yields the protein CASRNTLGYTEAFF.

The sample holds many counts of this clonotype. The rearrangement uses TRBV6-2 or TRBV6-3 and TRBJ2-7; D remains unclear. Germline CDR1 reads MNHEY; CDR2 reads SVGEGT. CDR3 size: 12 residues. Trimming shortened V by 6 bases and J by 5 bases, and 11 bases separated the two germline ends. CDR3 protein: CASSIHIHEQYF. Here the CDR3 DNA reads TGTGCCAGCAGCATCCATATCCACGAGCAGTACTTC.

This clonotype was seen at least ten times. V gene TRBV4-1 combines with J gene TRBJ2-7, with 8 bases matching TRBD1. This CDR3 spans 14 amino acids. V lost 1 base, J lost 3 bases, and 2 bases stayed unmatched. Per germline, CDR1 MGHRA and CDR2 YSYEKL. The CDR3 spells CASSQVDRVYEQYF. CDR3 bases: TGCGCCAGCAGCCAAGTGGACAGGGTCTACGAGCAGTACTTC.

Concerning this clonotype: This may arise from a read error, as a much more abundant clone is one base away. In DNA form, the CDR3 reads TGCGCCAGCAGCGACGTCAGGGGGCAGGGTGAAAAACTGCTTTTT. Amino acid sequence: CASSDVRGQGEKLLF. V is TRBV7-9 and J is TRBJ1-4; 8 bases align to TRBD1. The CDR3 loop spans 15 amino acids. CDR1 is SEHNR, CDR2 FQNEAQ, per germline (reference sequence).

This clonotype was found many times. The genes are TRBV6-5 and TRBJ1-6, with 8 bases lining up with TRBD1. The V gene's germline CDR1 is MNHEY and CDR2 SVGAGI. V gave up 6 bases and J gave up 6 bases; unmatched junction bases: 4. The CDR3 consists of 14 residues. This chain's CDR3 is CASSRTGINSPLHF. CDR3 DNA sequence: TGTGCCAGCAGCAGGACAGGGATTAATTCACCCCTCCACTTT.

Many counts were recorded for this clonotype. In DNA, the CDR3 is TGCAGCGTTGTGCAGTCCGCCTACGAGCAGTACTTC. Amino acid sequence: CSVVQSAYEQYF. The chain combines TRBV29-1 with TRBJ2-7, with no clear D. The CDR3 contains 12 residues. From germline, CDR1 is SQVTM and CDR2 ANQGSEA. The V and J ends lost 4 bases and 2 bases respectively, with 9 bases between them.

This clonotype was observed many times. The chain recombines TRBV4-3 with TRBJ2-6; D tentatively fits TRBD1 or TRBD2 (5 bases each). CDR1 LGHNA and CDR2 YSLEER come from the germline V gene. V was trimmed by 1 base and J by 4 bases, leaving 8 bases between them. The CDR3 consists of 15 residues. The CDR3 spells CASSQVWDGANVLTF. CDR3 bases: TGCGCCAGCAGCCAAGTCTGGGACGGGGCCAACGTCCTGACTTTC.

Comment on this clonotype: The final CDR3 position lacks the conserved phenylalanine or tryptophan, pointing to a likely read error. The chain links TRBV29-1 to TRBJ1-2; 10 bases fit TRBD1. Germline CDR1 is SQVTM and CDR2 is ANQGSEA. The V segment lost 1 base and the J segment 5 bases; nucleotides outside the gene matches: 7. This CDR3 region has 15 residues. CDR3 in amino acids: CSVEGGQGQIYGYTS. The CDR3 DNA reads as TGCAGCGTTGAAGGGGGACAGGGGCAGATTTATGGCTACACCTCC.

On this clonotype: A much bigger clone sits one base away, suggesting this may be a read error. This rearrangement joins TRBV20-1 to TRBJ1-1; TRBD1 matches at 7 bases. The CDR3 runs to 12 residues. The ends lost 1 base at V and 11 bases at J; junction bases unmatched: 7. CDR1 is DFQATT, CDR2 SNEGSKA, per germline (reference sequence). This chain's CDR3 is CSARAQGVSAFF. The CDR3 bases are TGCAGTGCTAGAGCTCAGGGGGTCTCGGCTTTCTTT.

The chain employs TRBV9 and TRBJ1-2; D is uncertain. The germline V gene encodes CDR1 SGDLS and CDR2 YYNGEE. The CDR3 extends over 15 amino acids. Between the trimmed V and J ends, which lost 4 bases and 2 bases, there was a span of 15 bases. DNA for the CDR3: TGTGCCAGCAGCCGACTCGCGTCGGGGAACTATGGCTACACCTTC. Its protein is CASSRLASGNYGYTF.

This clonotype was found many times. V gene TRBV5-5 combines with J gene TRBJ1-1; D perhaps matches TRBD1 (5 bases). The CDR3 contains 13 residues. Germline V gene sequence: CDR1 SGHKS, CDR2 YYEKEE (reference sequence). V was pared by 6 bases and J by 9 bases, with 18 bases between. CDR3 loop: CASTMGRSNQAFF. Here the CDR3 DNA reads TGTGCCAGCACTATGGGACGATCCAATCAAGCTTTCTTT. Based on the CDR3 plus reference TRBV5-5 and TRBJ1-1, the full variable domain is DAGVTQSPTHLIKTRGQQVTLRCSPISGHKSVSWYQQVLGQGPQFIFQYYEKEERGRGNFPDRFSARQFPNYSSELNVNALLLGDSALYLCASTMGRSNQAFFGQGTRLTVV.